This T cell receptor beta chain stems from a study of blood T cell repertoires in COVID-19 (TCRdb year 2020). About the study as a whole: Samples covering the acute and convalescent phases of COVID-19 were provided by collaborators in the United States, Italy and Spain. The prospective study material was composed of cDNA or gDNA derived from T cells, B-cell-depleted T cells, or PBMCs. Deeply sampled blood TCRbeta repertoires from subjects exposed to, actively infected with, or recovered from COVID-19 were included in the dataset. The repertoires were made available in a free public database intended to serve as a resource for research on the immune response to SARS-CoV-2. Samples came from the ongoing ImmuneRACE study (first 160 participants) plus 1,254 subjects from 6 global collaborators. Sample metadata almost always included a de-identified subject ID, COVID-19 status, age in years and sex. Where HLA class I and class II types were available, the types were taken from metadata supplied by the sample provider, not from assay-based typing.

TCRbeta CDR3 regions were amplified from genomic DNA using the immunoSEQ Assay, a bias-controlled multiplex PCR. The source study handled its data this way. Within the assay, amplification of reference gene primers was used to estimate how many nucleated cells each sample contained. Sequence reads were collapsed and filtered to measure the absolute abundance of every unique TCRbeta CDR3 rearrangement. For each sample, productive Simpson clonality was calculated as the square root of Simpson's diversity index across productive rearrangements. This is the immuneACCESS table as TCRdb keeps it, with only in-frame sequences that have V and J called. A part of the clones is gone; compared with another copy, unresolved V genes explain less than half, and the rest is unexplained. The V and J calls and the clone size are those of that table, but D and trimming were determined from the DNA. The sample table holds 200,000 or so clones, of which approximately 81% were seen once. The top ten clonotypes cover 10% to 13% of the sample.

One collaborating source in Seattle enrolled patients while the patients were actively infected and followed the patients over time throughout the course of disease. Collaborating institutions collected whole blood in K2EDTA tubes following their own protocols. For TCRbeta analysis, collaborators shipped samples in one of three forms: frozen whole blood, isolated PBMCs, or DNA extracted from either of those sample types. This clone was recorded only once. There is no known antigen for this receptor. No base quality information exists; no much larger clone differs at one position. V gives up 6 bases and J gives up 3 bases, and the segment between their germline ends measures 14 bases. The CDR3 starts with the cysteine, ends with the phenylalanine, and has 14 residues. The retained sequence is limited to the CDR3, 42 bases, with the frame set at the first base. The germline V gene encodes CDR1 KGHSH and CDR2 LQKENI.

General conclusions and limits of the study: Clinical and demographic metadata were provided uncurated, with the amount varying by source and participant.

Recombination connected TRBV18 to TRBJ1-1, with TRBD1 as a weak D call on 6 bases. The sequenced sample was peripheral blood. The source is a woman older than 75 with COVID-19, enrolled during active disease. The DNA sequence reads TGTGCCAGCTCTCCTCAGGACAGTTACACTGAAGCTTTCTTT. The resulting protein is CASSPQDSYTEAFF.